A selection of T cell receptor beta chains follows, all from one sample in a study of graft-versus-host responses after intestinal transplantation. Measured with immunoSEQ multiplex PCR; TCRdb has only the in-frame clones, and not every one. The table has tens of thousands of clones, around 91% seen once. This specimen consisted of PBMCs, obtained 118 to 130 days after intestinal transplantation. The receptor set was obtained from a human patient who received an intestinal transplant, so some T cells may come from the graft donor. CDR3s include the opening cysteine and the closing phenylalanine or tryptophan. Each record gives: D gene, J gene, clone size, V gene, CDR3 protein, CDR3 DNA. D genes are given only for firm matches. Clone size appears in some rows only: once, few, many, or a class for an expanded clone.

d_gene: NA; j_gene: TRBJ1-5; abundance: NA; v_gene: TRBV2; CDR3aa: CASSEAWGSNQPQHF; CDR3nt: TGTGCCAGCAGTGAAGCCTGGGGGAGCAATCAGCCCCAGCATTTT
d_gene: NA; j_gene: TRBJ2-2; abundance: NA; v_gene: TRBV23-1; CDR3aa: CASTGVWIGDTGELFF; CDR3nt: TGCGCCAGCACAGGCGTTTGGATAGGGGATACCGGGGAGCTGTTTTTT
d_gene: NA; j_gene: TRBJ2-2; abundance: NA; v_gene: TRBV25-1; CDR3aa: CASSRGAGNTGELFF; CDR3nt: TGTGCCAGCTCCCGGGGAGCCGGGAACACCGGGGAGCTGTTTTTT
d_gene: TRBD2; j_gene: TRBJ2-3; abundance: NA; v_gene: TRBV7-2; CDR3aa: CASSLERLAGSDTQYF; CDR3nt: TGTGCCAGCAGCTTAGAACGGCTAGCGGGTTCAGATACGCAGTATTTT
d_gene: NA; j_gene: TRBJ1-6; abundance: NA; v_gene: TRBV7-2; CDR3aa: CASSLTFNSPLHF; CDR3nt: TGTGCCAGCAGCTTAACCTTTAATTCACCCCTCCACTTT
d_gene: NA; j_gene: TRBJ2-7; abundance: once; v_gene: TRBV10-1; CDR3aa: CASSDPSGALVGEQYF; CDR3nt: TGCGCCAGCAGTGACCCCAGCGGAGCCCTCGTGGGGGAGCAGTACTTC
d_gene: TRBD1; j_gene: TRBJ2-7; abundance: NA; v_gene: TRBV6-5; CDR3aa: CASSTPGGNEQYF; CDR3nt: TGTGCCAGCAGTACGCCAGGGGGCAACGAGCAGTACTTC
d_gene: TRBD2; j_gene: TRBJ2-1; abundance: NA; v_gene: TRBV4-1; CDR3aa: CASSQPGTSVYNEQFF; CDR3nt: TGCGCCAGCAGCCAACCCGGGACTAGCGTTTACAATGAGCAGTTCTTC
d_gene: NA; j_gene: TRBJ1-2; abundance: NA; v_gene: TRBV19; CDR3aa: CASSKTLTGSNYGYTF; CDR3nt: TGTGCCAGTAGTAAGACCCTTACAGGGTCCAACTATGGCTACACCTTC
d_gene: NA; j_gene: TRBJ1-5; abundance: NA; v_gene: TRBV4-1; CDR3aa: CASSEGGSPNQPQHF; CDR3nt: TGCGCCAGCAGCGAGGGAGGCAGCCCCAATCAGCCCCAGCATTTT
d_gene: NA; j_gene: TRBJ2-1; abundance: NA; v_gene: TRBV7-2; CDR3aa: CASSLIIQDYNEQFF; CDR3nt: TGTGCCAGCAGCTTAATCATCCAGGATTACAATGAGCAGTTCTTC
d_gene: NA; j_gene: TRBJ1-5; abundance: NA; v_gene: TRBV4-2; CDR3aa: CASSQEWDQVQHF; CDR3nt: TGTGCCAGCAGCCAAGAGTGGGATCAGGTCCAGCATTTT
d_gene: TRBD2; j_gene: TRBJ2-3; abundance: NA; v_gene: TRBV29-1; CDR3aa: CSVLIAGGPPFTQYF; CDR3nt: TGCAGCGTTCTCATAGCGGGGGGCCCCCCTTTTACGCAGTATTTT
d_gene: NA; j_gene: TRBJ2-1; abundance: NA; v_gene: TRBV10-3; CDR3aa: CAISVGNEQFF; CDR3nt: TGTGCCATCAGTGTGGGCAATGAGCAGTTCTTC
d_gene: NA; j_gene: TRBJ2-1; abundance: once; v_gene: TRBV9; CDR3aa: CASSDSMGVNEQFF; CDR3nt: TGTGCCAGCAGCGATTCGATGGGGGTCAATGAGCAGTTCTTC
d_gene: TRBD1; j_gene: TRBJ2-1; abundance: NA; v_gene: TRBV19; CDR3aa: CASTHRGDYNEQFF; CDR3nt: TGTGCCAGTACCCACAGGGGCGACTACAATGAGCAGTTCTTC
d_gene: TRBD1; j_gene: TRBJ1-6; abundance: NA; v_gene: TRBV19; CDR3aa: CASSIVTGGSPLHF; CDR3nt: TGTGCCAGTAGTATCGTAACAGGGGGCTCACCCCTCCACTTT
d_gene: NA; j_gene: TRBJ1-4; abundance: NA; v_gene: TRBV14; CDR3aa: CASSQGQDEKLFF; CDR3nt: TGTGCCAGCAGCCAAGGACAGGATGAAAAACTGTTTTTT
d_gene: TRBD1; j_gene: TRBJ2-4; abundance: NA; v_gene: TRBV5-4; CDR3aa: CASSLGTGGAKNIQYF; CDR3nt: TGTGCCAGCAGCTTGGGGACAGGTGGAGCCAAAAACATTCAGTACTTC
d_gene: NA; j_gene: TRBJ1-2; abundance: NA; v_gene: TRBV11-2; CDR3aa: CASSFGQLYGYTF; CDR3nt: TGTGCCAGCAGCTTTGGACAGCTCTATGGCTACACCTTC
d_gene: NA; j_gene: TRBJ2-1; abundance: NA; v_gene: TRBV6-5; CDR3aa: CASSFGGEQFF; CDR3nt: TGTGCCAGCAGTTTCGGAGGTGAGCAGTTCTTC
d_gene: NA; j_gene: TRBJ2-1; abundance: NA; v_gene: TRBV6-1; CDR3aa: CASSEGAKPYNEQFF; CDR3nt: TGTGCCAGCAGTGAAGGGGCTAAACCTTACAATGAGCAGTTCTTC
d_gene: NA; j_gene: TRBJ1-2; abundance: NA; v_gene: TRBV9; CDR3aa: CASSARPTGKNGGYTF; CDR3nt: TGTGCCAGCAGCGCTCGCCCGACCGGGAAAAACGGGGGCTACACCTTC
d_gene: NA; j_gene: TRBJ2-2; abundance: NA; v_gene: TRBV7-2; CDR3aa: CASSLVLTGELFF; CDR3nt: TGTGCCAGCAGCTTAGTTCTAACCGGGGAGCTGTTTTTT
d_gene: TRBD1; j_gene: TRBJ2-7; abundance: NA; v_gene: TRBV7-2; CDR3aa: CASSLAGQGGYEQYF; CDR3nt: TGTGCCAGCAGCTTAGCGGGACAGGGTGGCTACGAGCAGTACTTC
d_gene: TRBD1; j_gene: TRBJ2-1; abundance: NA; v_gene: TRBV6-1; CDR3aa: CASRGQPSNNEQFF; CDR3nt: TGTGCCAGCAGGGGACAGCCGTCCAACAATGAGCAGTTCTTC
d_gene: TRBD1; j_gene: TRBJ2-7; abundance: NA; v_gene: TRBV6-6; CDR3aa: CASSYGDRGGEQYF; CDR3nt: TGTGCCAGCAGTTACGGGGACAGGGGAGGCGAGCAGTACTTC
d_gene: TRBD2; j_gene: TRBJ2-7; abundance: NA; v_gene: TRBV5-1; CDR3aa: CASSLRAGYEQYF; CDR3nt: TGCGCCAGCAGCCTAAGAGCGGGGTACGAGCAGTACTTC
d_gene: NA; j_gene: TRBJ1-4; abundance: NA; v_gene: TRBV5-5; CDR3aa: CASSYIWRTVATNEKLFF; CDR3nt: TGTGCCAGCAGCTACATATGGAGGACAGTTGCAACTAATGAAAAACTGTTTTTT
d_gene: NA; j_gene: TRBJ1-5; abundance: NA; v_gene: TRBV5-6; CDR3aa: CASSLGQNQPQHF; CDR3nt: TGTGCCAGCAGCTTGGGGCAGAATCAGCCCCAGCATTTT
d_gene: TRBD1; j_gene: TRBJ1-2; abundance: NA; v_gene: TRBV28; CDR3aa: CASSLWGAGGGYTF; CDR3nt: TGTGCCAGCAGTTTATGGGGGGCAGGGGGTGGCTACACCTTC
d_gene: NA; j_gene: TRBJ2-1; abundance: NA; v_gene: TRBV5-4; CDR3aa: CASSPRLGISSYNEQFF; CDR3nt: TGTGCCAGCAGCCCGAGACTAGGGATAAGCTCCTACAATGAGCAGTTCTTC
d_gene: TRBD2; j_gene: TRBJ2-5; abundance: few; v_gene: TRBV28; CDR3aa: CASSSAGLAMPQETQYF; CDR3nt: TGTGCCAGCAGTTCGGCGGGACTAGCGATGCCCCAAGAGACCCAGTACTTC
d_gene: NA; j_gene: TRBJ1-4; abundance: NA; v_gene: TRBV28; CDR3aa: CASSRSGGYNEKLFF; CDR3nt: TGTGCCAGCAGTCGGTCGGGGGGCTATAATGAAAAACTGTTTTTT
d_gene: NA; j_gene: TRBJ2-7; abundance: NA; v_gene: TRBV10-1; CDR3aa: CASSAAGYEQYF; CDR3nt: TGCGCCAGCAGTGCAGCAGGGTACGAGCAGTACTTC
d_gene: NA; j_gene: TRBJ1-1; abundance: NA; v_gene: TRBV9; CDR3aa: CASSVDLGRGSEAFF; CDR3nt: TGTGCCAGCAGCGTAGATCTGGGGCGCGGGTCTGAAGCTTTCTTT
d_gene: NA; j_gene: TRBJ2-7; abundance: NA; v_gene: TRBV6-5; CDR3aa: CASSYADKYEQYF; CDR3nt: TGTGCCAGCAGTTACGCAGATAAGTACGAGCAGTACTTC
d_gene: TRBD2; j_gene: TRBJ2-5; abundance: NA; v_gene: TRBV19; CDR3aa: CASSPLAGGQETQYF; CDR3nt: TGTGCCAGTAGTCCCCTAGCGGGGGGGCAAGAGACCCAGTACTTC
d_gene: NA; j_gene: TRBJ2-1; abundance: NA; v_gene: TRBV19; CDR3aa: CASSLQGGNEQFF; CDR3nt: TGTGCCAGTAGTCTCCAGGGGGGAAATGAGCAGTTCTTC
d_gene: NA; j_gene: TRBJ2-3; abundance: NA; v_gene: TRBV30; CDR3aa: CAWSIYSTKSTDTQYF; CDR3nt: TGTGCCTGGAGTATCTACTCTACCAAAAGCACAGATACGCAGTATTTT
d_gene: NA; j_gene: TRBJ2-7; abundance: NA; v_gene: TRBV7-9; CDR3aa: CASSFLRYEQYF; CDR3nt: TGTGCCAGCAGCTTTCTCCGGTACGAGCAGTACTTC
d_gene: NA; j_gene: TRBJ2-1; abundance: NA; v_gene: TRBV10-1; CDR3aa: CASSESGLNEQFF; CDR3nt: TGCGCCAGCAGTGAGTCGGGTCTTAATGAGCAGTTCTTC
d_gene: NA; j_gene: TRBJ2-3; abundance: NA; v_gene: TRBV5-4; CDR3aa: CASSETSDTQYF; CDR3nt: TGTGCCAGCAGCGAGACATCAGATACGCAGTATTTT
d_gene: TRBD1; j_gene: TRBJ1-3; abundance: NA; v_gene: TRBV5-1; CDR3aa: CASSPGQASGNTIYF; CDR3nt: TGCGCCAGCAGCCCGGGACAGGCCTCTGGAAACACCATATATTTT
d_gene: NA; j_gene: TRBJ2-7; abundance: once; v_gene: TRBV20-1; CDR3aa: CSARGGYEQYF; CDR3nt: TGCAGTGCTAGGGGTGGCTACGAGCAGTACTTC
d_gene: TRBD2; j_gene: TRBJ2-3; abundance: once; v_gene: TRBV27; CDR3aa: CASSPGASGRATDTQYF; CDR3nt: TGTGCCAGCAGCCCTGGGGCTAGCGGGAGGGCAACAGATACGCAGTATTTT
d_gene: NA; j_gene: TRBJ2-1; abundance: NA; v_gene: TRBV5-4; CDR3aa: CASSFYNEQFF; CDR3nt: TGTGCCAGCAGCTTCTACAATGAGCAGTTCTTC
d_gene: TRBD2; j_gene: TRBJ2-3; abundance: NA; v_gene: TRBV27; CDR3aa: CASRASGTDTQYF; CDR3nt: TGTGCCAGCAGGGCTAGCGGGACAGATACGCAGTATTTT
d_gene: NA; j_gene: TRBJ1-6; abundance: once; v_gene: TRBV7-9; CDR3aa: CASSSREGSYNSPLHF; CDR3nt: TGTGCCAGCAGCTCAAGGGAGGGATCCTATAATTCACCCCTCCACTTT
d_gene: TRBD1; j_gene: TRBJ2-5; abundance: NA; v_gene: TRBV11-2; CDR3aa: CASSDRTGRQETQYF; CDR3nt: TGTGCCAGCAGCGATAGGACAGGGAGGCAAGAGACCCAGTACTTC
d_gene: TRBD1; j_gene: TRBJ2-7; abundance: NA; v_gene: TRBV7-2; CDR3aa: CASSTRTGRHEQYF; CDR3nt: TGTGCCAGCAGCACGCGGACAGGGCGACACGAGCAGTACTTC
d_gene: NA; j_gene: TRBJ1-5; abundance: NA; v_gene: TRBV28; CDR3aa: CASSLQRSQHF; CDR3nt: TGTGCCAGCAGCTTACAACGGTCCCAGCATTTT
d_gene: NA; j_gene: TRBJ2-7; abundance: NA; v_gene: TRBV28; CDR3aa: CASSLTTVRSDF; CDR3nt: TGTGCCAGCAGTTTGACGACAGTCAGAAGTGATTTC